The T cell receptor beta chain under discussion was sequenced for a study of T cells in Graves' hyperthyroidism and ophthalmopathy. Study-level results: From stable hyperthyroidism, ophthalmopathy was set apart by a 13 V-J model. Most clonotypes expanded in thyroid above 0.001 were likewise present in blood.

To note about this clonotype: Its antigen is undetermined.

Patients aged 18 to 65 had newly diagnosed hyperthyroidism of under 2 months' duration. Patients were excluded because of uncontrolled infection, other autoimmune disease, pregnancy or lactation. From RNA transcripts, TCR beta CDR3 regions were amplified. An initial round of RT-PCR targeting the TCR CDR3 relied on the HTBI primer set. A single record per CDR3 protein comes from TCRdb applying MiXCR to the multiplex PCR reads. The table includes about 770,000 distinct CDR3 sequences, around 20% detected once. Per the germline V gene, CDR1 is DFQATT and CDR2 is SNEGSKA (reference sequence). The CDR3 covers 17 residues. V shed 3 bases, J shed 5 bases, and the junction held 11 bases outside the gene matches.

The specimen sequenced was blood. The TCR sequence derives from a woman between 45 and 60 years old with Graves' hyperthyroidism that later progressed to Graves' ophthalmopathy. The rearrangement uses TRBV20-1 and TRBJ1-5; 12 nucleotides align to TRBD1. The CDR3 reads CSARPGTGGLFYQPQHF. For the CDR3, the DNA is TGCAGTGCTAGGCCCGGGACAGGGGGCCTCTTTTATCAGCCCCAGCATTTT.